These T cell receptor beta chains were read from a single sample in a study of blood T cells in healthy people across ages. TCRdb re-analysed the 5' RACE reads in MiXCR, keeping a single row per CDR3 protein. The profile shows about 1.4 million distinct CDR3 sequences, approximately 60% of them singletons. Sequencing used blood. These receptors were taken from a man in his late teens or twenties in good health. Both conserved end residues are part of each CDR3. The D gene is left open where the match is weak. Expanded clones are given a class, and other clones once, few, many or no size at all.

cdr3_nt cdr3_aa clone_size d_call j_call v_call
TGTGCCAGCAGCCAAGGGAGTGTGGACAGGGCTAACTATGGCTACACCTTC CASSQGSVDRANYGYTF . TRBD1 TRBJ1-2 TRBV4-2
TGTGCCAGCAGCGTCAGAACTTTACTCGGTCGCACCTTC CASSVRTLLGRTF . . TRBJ1-2 TRBV9
TGCAGTGCTACTACGGGAGGATTCTACGAGCAGTACTTC CSATTGGFYEQYF . TRBD2 TRBJ2-7 TRBV20-1
TGTGCCAGCAGCGTAGCCAGCAGCAATCAGCCCCAGCATTTT CASSVASSNQPQHF . . TRBJ1-5 TRBV9
TGTGCCAGCAGTTTAGACTGGTCTCGGGGGGATGAGCAGTTCTTC CASSLDWSRGDEQFF . TRBD2 TRBJ2-1 TRBV28
TGTGCCAGCAAAGCCGACAGCTCCTACGAGCAGTACTTC CASKADSSYEQYF few . TRBJ2-7 TRBV12-3/TRBV12-4
TGTGTCAGCAGTTACTCCGGGGCTAGCGGGGCCCCGGGTGAGCAGTTCTTC CVSSYSGASGAPGEQFF . TRBD2 TRBJ2-1 TRBV6-5
TGCGCCAGCAGCTTGGAGGGGGGGCAACCCTACGAGCAGTACTTC CASSLEGGQPYEQYF . . TRBJ2-7 TRBV5-1
TGTGCCAGCACCTATTCGCAGGGGGACACCGGGGAGCTGTTTTTT CASTYSQGDTGELFF few TRBD1 TRBJ2-2 TRBV27
TGCAGTGCTAGTAAAACAGGAGTACCTTACAATGAGCAGTTCTTC CSASKTGVPYNEQFF . . TRBJ2-1 TRBV20-1
TGTGCCAGCACCACCCAGGGGGCAAGCTACACCTTC CASTTQGASYTF few TRBD1 TRBJ1-2 TRBV7-2
TGTGCCAGCAGTTATGATAACACCGGGGAGCTGTTTTTT CASSYDNTGELFF . . TRBJ2-2 TRBV6-5
TGCGCCAGCAGCTCCTTAGGGGCTCAAGAGACCCAGTACTTC CASSSLGAQETQYF . . TRBJ2-5 TRBV5-1
TGTGCCAGCAGCAAGGGCGGTGGGGGGCGAACAGAGACGCAGTATTTT CASSKGGGGRTETQYF . . TRBJ2-3 TRBV11-2
TGCAGTGCTACCTCCAGATCAGGGTTTGGCGCTGAAGCTTTCTTT CSATSRSGFGAEAFF once . TRBJ1-1 TRBV20-1
TGTGCCAGCAGCTTAGCGCCTAGCCGAGACACAGATACGCAGTATTTT CASSLAPSRDTDTQYF few . TRBJ2-3 TRBV7-7
TGTGCCAGCAGTTCGAGTAGTCTGACGGGCTACACCTTC CASSSSSLTGYTF . . TRBJ1-2 TRBV12-3/TRBV12-4
TGCGCCAGCAGCCAACTGTGGGGGGAGACTAATGAAAAACTGTTTTTT CASSQLWGETNEKLFF . . TRBJ1-4 TRBV4-3
TGTGCCAGCGGCGTAAGGTACAATGAGCAGTTCTTC CASGVRYNEQFF . . TRBJ2-1 TRBV12-3/TRBV12-4
TGTGCCATCAGTGAGGATTGGACAGGGTCGGGTTATGGCTACACCTTC CAISEDWTGSGYGYTF . TRBD1 TRBJ1-2 TRBV10-3
TGCAGCGTTGGAATACTGTCCAAGGTGTGGGGTGATACGCAGTATTTT CSVGILSKVWGDTQYF . . TRBJ2-3 TRBV29-1
TGTGCCAGCAGTGAAATTAAGGGACCCAATCAGCCCCAGCATTTT CASSEIKGPNQPQHF . . TRBJ1-5 TRBV6-1
TGTGCCAGCAGGAAAGGGGGAGAGAACAATGAGCAGTTCTTC CASRKGGENNEQFF . . TRBJ2-1 TRBV6-2/TRBV6-3
TGTGCCAGCAGCAATGAGCAGTTCTTC CASSNEQFF . . TRBJ2-1 TRBV27
TGCGCCAGCAGCTTATCCGACAATATAGCCAAAAACATTCAGTACTTC CASSLSDNIAKNIQYF . . TRBJ2-4 TRBV5-1
TGTGCCAGCAGTTACCCACCTTACCTGCAGACCCAAGAGACCCAGTACTTC CASSYPPYLQTQETQYF . . TRBJ2-5 TRBV6-6
TGCAGTGCTAGGGACAGCCGGGCACCCCTCCACTTT CSARDSRAPLHF once . TRBJ1-6 TRBV20-1
TGTGCCAGCTTGATCGGGTTAGGGTTTAAACTCTACGAGCAGTACTTC CASLIGLGFKLYEQYF . . TRBJ2-7 TRBV2
TGTGCCAGCGGGGGCGGAACCTACGAGCAGTACTTC CASGGGTYEQYF many . TRBJ2-7 TRBV6-6
TGTGCCAGCAGCAACACGGGACAACTCTACGAGCAGTACTTC CASSNTGQLYEQYF . . TRBJ2-7 TRBV14
TGCGCCAGCAGCCACACTCCGGGACAACAATCCGTTGGTACGCAGTATTTT CASSHTPGQQSVGTQYF few . TRBJ2-3 TRBV4-1
TGTGCCAGCCACACAGATACGCAGTATTTT CASHTDTQYF . . TRBJ2-3 TRBV2
TGTGCCAGCAGCCCCATTGGGGCGCGGGGATACGAGCAGTACTTC CASSPIGARGYEQYF . . TRBJ2-7 TRBV3-1
TGTGCCAGCAGCCTCTCCGGGATTCAAGAGACCCAGTACTTC CASSLSGIQETQYF . . TRBJ2-5 TRBV12-3/TRBV12-4
TGCAGCGTTTACCCTAGCGGGAGCGACGAGCAGTACTTC CSVYPSGSDEQYF . TRBD2 TRBJ2-7 TRBV29-1
TGTGCCAGCAGCGTATCGATGAACCAAGAGACCCAGTACTTC CASSVSMNQETQYF few . TRBJ2-5 TRBV9
TGCGCCAGCAGCTTCGGGACCGGGGGTAATGAAAAACTGTTTTTT CASSFGTGGNEKLFF . . TRBJ1-4 TRBV4-1
TGCAGCGTGCCGGTTGGGGACAGGAGCCCTGGCTACACCTTC CSVPVGDRSPGYTF once TRBD1 TRBJ1-2 TRBV29-1
TGTGCCAGCGCTCCCCAGCTCCGGTACGAAGATTACGAGCAGTTCTTC CASAPQLRYEDYEQFF . . TRBJ2-1 TRBV6-2/TRBV6-3
TGCGCCAGCAGCCAAGATCAGGCTTCCTCCTATAATTCACCCCTCCACTTT CASSQDQASSYNSPLHF few . TRBJ1-6 TRBV4-1
TGTGCCAGCAGTTATTTAGGCCGTTCCTCGAACACTGAAGCTTTCTTT CASSYLGRSSNTEAFF . . TRBJ1-1 TRBV6-2/TRBV6-3
TGTGCCAGCGGCATATTAGAGACCCAGTACTTC CASGILETQYF . . TRBJ2-5 TRBV12-3/TRBV12-4
TGCGCCAGCGCGGGGGGCGAAGTGAACACTGAAGCTTTCTTT CASAGGEVNTEAFF few . TRBJ1-1 TRBV5-1
TGCAGTGCTAACGGCGGGCCTACAAGCAAGGAGCAGTTCTTC CSANGGPTSKEQFF . . TRBJ2-1 TRBV20-1
TGTGCCAGCAGGCCCATGTTTGACGGCACCTACGAGCAGTACTTC CASRPMFDGTYEQYF . . TRBJ2-7 TRBV6-2/TRBV6-3
TGTGCCAGCTCCGGGATTAACTATGGCTACACCTTC CASSGINYGYTF . . TRBJ1-2 TRBV25-1
TGTGCCAGCAGTACAGGGTACGGCACTGAAGCTTTCTTT CASSTGYGTEAFF . . TRBJ1-1 TRBV12-3/TRBV12-4
TGTGCCAGCAGCCCCGCGGGGTCGGGGCTGATTACTGGCTACACCTTC CASSPAGSGLITGYTF few . TRBJ1-2 TRBV7-9
TGTGCCAGCAGAAGACTAGCCCAAGAAGAGACCCAGTACTTC CASRRLAQEETQYF . TRBD2 TRBJ2-5 TRBV6-5
TGTGCCAGCAGTACGGGGTCGGGGCTAGTTTTCTACGAGCAGTACTTC CASSTGSGLVFYEQYF . . TRBJ2-7 TRBV6-2/TRBV6-3
TGTGCCAGCAGTTTGGGGCGGGGTGGGTCCACAGATACGCAGTATTTT CASSLGRGGSTDTQYF few . TRBJ2-3 TRBV27
TGTGCCAGCAGTTTATATCGTGGGGCCAACGTCCTGACTTTC CASSLYRGANVLTF few . TRBJ2-6 TRBV27
TGTGCCAACAGCTTCCCAGGGATGCCGTTCTTC CANSFPGMPFF . . TRBJ2-1 TRBV11-2
TGTGCCAGCAGTTACGCCGCACGTGGAGGCTACACCTTC CASSYAARGGYTF . . TRBJ1-2 TRBV6-5
TGCAGCGTTGAAACAAGAGCGGGAGACGGCTACGAGCAGTACTTC CSVETRAGDGYEQYF . TRBD2 TRBJ2-7 TRBV29-1
TGCAGCGTTTTGGACTCAACCGAGCAGTACTTC CSVLDSTEQYF . . TRBJ2-7 TRBV29-1
TGTGCCATCAGTGAGTCGAGCAGCGCTTCAGATACGCAGTATTTT CAISESSSASDTQYF few . TRBJ2-3 TRBV10-3
TGCGCCAGCAAGGAATTGAACGAGCAGTACTTC CASKELNEQYF . . TRBJ2-7 TRBV10-2
TGTGCCAGCAGCCAAACTTGGGACTCCGGGCAGTACTTC CASSQTWDSGQYF . . TRBJ2-4 TRBV14
TGCAGTGCCCCCCGGACTAGCGGCGGACACACAGATACGCAGTATTTT CSAPRTSGGHTDTQYF . TRBD2 TRBJ2-3 TRBV20-1